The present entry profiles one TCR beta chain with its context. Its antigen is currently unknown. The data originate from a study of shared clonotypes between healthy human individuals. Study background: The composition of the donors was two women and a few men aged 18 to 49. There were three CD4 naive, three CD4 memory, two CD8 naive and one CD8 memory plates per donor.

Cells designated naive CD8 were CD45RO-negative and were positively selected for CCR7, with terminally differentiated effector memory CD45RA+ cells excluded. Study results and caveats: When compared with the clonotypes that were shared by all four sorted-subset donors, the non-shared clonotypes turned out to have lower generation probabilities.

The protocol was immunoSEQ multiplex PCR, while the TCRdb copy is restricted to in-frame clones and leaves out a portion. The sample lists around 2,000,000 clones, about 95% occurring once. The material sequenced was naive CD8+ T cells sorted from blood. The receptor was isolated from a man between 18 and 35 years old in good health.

The CDR3 region is CASSLVAGVGYTF. The CDR3 DNA is TGTGCCAGCAGCTTAGTGGCAGGGGTTGGCTACACCTTC. V gene TRBV11-2 combines with J gene TRBJ1-2, with a tentative D call TRBD1 (6 bases). CDR1 and CDR2 from the germline V gene are SGHAT and FQNNGV. The CDR3 has 13 amino acids. V dropped 1 base and J dropped 7 bases, with 10 bases sitting between them.